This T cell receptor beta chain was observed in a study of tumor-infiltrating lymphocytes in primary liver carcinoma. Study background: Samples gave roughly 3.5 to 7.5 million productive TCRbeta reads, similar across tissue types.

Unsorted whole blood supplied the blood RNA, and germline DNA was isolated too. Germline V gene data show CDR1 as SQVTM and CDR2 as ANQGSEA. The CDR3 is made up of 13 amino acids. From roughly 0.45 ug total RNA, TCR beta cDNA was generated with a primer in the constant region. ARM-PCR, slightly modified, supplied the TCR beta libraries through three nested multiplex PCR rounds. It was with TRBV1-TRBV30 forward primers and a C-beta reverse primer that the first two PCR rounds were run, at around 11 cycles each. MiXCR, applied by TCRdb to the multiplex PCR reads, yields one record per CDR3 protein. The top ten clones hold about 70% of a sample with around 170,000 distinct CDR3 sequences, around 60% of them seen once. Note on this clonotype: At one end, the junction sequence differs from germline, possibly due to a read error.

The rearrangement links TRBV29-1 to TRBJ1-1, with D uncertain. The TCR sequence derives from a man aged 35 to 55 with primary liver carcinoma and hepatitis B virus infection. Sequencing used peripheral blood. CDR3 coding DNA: TGCAGCGTTGAACCCGGGGTTGGCACTGAAGCTTTGTTT. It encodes CSVEPGVGTEALF. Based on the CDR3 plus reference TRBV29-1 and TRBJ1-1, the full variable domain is SAVISQKPSRDICQRGTSLTIQCQVDSQVTMMFWYRQQPGQSLTLIATANQGSEATYESGFVIDKFPISRPNLTFSTLTVSNMSPEDSSIYLCSVEPGVGTEALFGQGTRLTVV.